Included here is one T cell receptor beta chain sequence, with context. Its antigen has not been determined. No base qualities exist here, and no much larger clone lies one base off it. The data were obtained in a study of technical replicates of blood from several donors (dated by TCRdb to about 2017). The library was prepared using the immunoSEQ multiplex PCR assay. TCRdb re-hosts the immuneACCESS table, in-frame sequences only. Its copies lack some clones; in the studies checked, an unresolved V gene accounts for under half of them, and the cause for the rest is not known. This sample lists under 55,000 clones; around 95% were detected once. 0.35% to 0.5% of the sample belongs to the ten largest clones. The CDR3, cysteine through phenylalanine, is 14 amino acids long. Only the CDR3 DNA is retained, 42 bases long and in frame from the first base. The germline V end is reduced by 0 bases and the J end by 7 bases; junction bases left unmatched: 5. Looking up the germline V gene yields CDR1 SGHRS and CDR2 YFSETQ.

This TCR came from a human donor in good health. The sequence links TRBV5-1 to TRBJ2-7; 9 bases in the junction line up with TRBD1. The sample was T cells isolated from PBMCs. The DNA reads as follows: TGCGCCAGCAGCTTGGAAGGGACAGGGCAAGAGCAGTACTTC. The translation is CASSLEGTGQEQYF.